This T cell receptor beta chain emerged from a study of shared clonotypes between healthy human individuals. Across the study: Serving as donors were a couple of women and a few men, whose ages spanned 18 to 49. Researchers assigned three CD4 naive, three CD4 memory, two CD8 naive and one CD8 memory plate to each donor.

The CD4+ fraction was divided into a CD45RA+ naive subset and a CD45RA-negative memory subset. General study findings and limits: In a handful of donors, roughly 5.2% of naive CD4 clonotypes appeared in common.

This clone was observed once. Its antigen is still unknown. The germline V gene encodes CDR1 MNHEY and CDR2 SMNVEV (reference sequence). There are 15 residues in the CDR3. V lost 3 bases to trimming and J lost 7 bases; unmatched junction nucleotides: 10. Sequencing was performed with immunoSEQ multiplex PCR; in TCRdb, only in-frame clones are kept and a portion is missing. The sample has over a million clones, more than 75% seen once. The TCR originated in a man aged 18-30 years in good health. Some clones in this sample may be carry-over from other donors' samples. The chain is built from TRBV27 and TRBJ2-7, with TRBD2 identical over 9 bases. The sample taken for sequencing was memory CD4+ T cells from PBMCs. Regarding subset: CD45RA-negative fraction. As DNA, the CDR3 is TGTGCCAGCAGTTTCTCAGTAGCGGGAGCGGGGGAGCAGTACTTC. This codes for CASSFSVAGAGEQYF.